The clone carrying this TCR beta chain appeared a few times. Its antigen is unknown. This sample was included in a study of T-cell reconstitution after alpha-beta-depleted transplantation in children. Overall study findings and caveats: Several hundred expanded graft clones reportedly were the source of alpha-beta T cells about two months after transplant. When one year had passed after transplant, most T-cell counts and diversity came from newly produced T cells. Diversity of TCRbeta at day 60 was high in some patients, arising from surviving recipient T cells and thymic progenitors.

It was with unique molecular identifiers that the TCRbeta library was prepared. TCRdb independently ran MiXCR on the PCR reads; one entry per CDR3 protein. The data contain some 150,000 distinct CDR3 sequences, more than 8% of them singletons. Sequenced here: PBMCs, mostly from graft donor cells, sampled 180 days after TCRalphabeta/CD19-depleted stem cell transplant. This receptor was obtained from a female patient aged 2-9 years who had a stem cell transplant for congenital amegakaryocytic thrombocytopenia, so the T cells may come from the graft donor.

The chain's CDR3 is CASSTQGSGTGELFF. DNA of the CDR3: TGTGCCAGTAGTACACAGGGGTCGGGCACCGGGGAGCTGTTTTTT. The gene calls are TRBV19 and TRBJ2-2; 7 positions agree with TRBD1. With 4 bases clipped from V and 4 bases from J, the junction kept 6 bases outside the gene matches. The CDR3 is made up of 15 amino acids. Germline lookup yields CDR1 LNHDA and CDR2 SQIVND (reference sequence).